A single sample gave rise to the 14 T cell receptor beta chains below, sequenced in a study of blood T cells in healthy people across ages. A second PCR of about 7 to 12 cycles used a sample-barcoded 5' primer and a J-beta primer mix. TCRdb analysed the 5' RACE reads with MiXCR anew, one entry per CDR3 protein. Among 1.5 million to 2 million distinct CDR3 sequences, roughly two fifths were seen once, and the ten largest hold around 23%. Sequenced: blood. The receptors derive from a human donor in good health.

Ten or more counts support this clonotype. The chain links TRBV11-2 to TRBJ1-5; D is unresolved. V shed 4 bases and J shed 4 bases, with 8 bases lying between them. Germline CDR1 is SGHAT and CDR2 is FQNNGV. This CDR3 is 13 amino acids long. In DNA form, the CDR3 reads TGTGCCAGCAGCTCCGGACTTAATCAGCCCCAGCATTTT. This gives the protein CASSSGLNQPQHF. The full variable domain, its missing parts supplied by reference TRBV11-2 and TRBJ1-5, is EAGVAQSPRYKIIEKRQSVAFWCNPISGHATLYWYQQILGQGPKLLIQFQNNGVVDDSQLPKDRFSAERLKGVDSTLKIQPAKLEDSAVYLCASSSGLNQPQHFGDGTRLSIL.

Details on this clonotype: The germline gene is not matched at one end of the junction; a read error may be the cause. V and J are TRBV4-1 and TRBJ2-3; D call uncertain. Germline CDR1 and CDR2: MGHRA and YSYEKL. The CDR3 runs 12 residues. For the CDR3, the DNA is TGCGCCAGCAGCCAGGGTACAGATGCGCAGTATTTT. Its protein product is CASSQGTDAQYF.

This clonotype was detected once. V gene TRBV21-1 combines with J gene TRBJ2-6; the D call TRBD1 from the table was never checked on the DNA. TRBV21-1 is termed a pseudogene. The CDR3 runs to 18 residues. CDR3 in amino acids: CASSKEGRGRSGANVLTF. The CDR3 coding sequence is TGTGCCAGCAGCAAAGAGGGCAGGGGTAGATCTGGGGCCAACGTCCTGACTTTC.

The J gene is TRBJ2-1, the V gene TRBV3-1; TRBD2 agrees at 9 bases. V gave up 0 bases and J gave up 6 bases; unmatched junction bases: 9. CDR1 is LGHDT, CDR2 YNNKEL, per germline (reference sequence). The CDR3 runs 17 residues. CDR3 in amino acids: CASSQDALSGLANEQFF. DNA of the CDR3: TGTGCCAGCAGCCAAGACGCCCTCTCGGGACTAGCCAATGAGCAGTTCTTC.

The chain has TRBV27 and TRBJ1-2; TRBD1 matches at 7 bases. CDR1 is MNHEY and CDR2 is SMNVEV in the germline V gene (reference sequence). J lost 7 bases, V lost 8 bases, and 7 bases had no gene match. The CDR3 is made up of 12 amino acids. The CDR3 loop reads CASGNRGGGYTF. In DNA, the CDR3 is TGTGCCAGCGGCAACAGGGGAGGTGGCTACACCTTC.

This chain links TRBV28 with TRBJ2-7; tentative D call: TRBD1 (6 bases). Germline V lookup: CDR1 MDHEN, CDR2 SYDVKM. The CDR3 has 14 amino acids. V was cut by 4 bases and J by 3 bases, with 13 bases left in between. CDR3 sequence (DNA): TGTGCCAGCAGTTCCCCCGACAGGTACTACGAGCAGTACTTC. This gives the protein CASSSPDRYYEQYF.

The genes are TRBV29-1 and TRBJ2-5; TRBD1 agrees at 7 bases. The V and J ends lost 4 bases and 6 bases, in that order; junction bases with no gene match: 8. The CDR3 is made up of 13 amino acids. Germline CDR1 and CDR2: SQVTM and ANQGSEA. The CDR3 loop reads CSVVSGTVQTQYF. As DNA, the CDR3 is TGCAGCGTTGTGTCTGGGACAGTGCAGACCCAGTACTTC.

The V call is TRBV6-6, the J call TRBJ1-2; D possibly corresponds to TRBD1 (6 bases). The length of the CDR3 is 17 residues. Germline CDR1 reads MNHNY; CDR2 reads SVGAGI (reference sequence). Trimming took 6 bases from V and 4 from J, leaving 24 bases between them. CDR3 sequence reads: CASSHEADRSFIYGYTF. CDR3 sequence (DNA): TGTGCCAGCAGCCATGAAGCGGACAGATCTTTTATCTATGGCTACACCTTC.

The chain couples TRBV5-1 to TRBJ2-4; 9 positions agree with TRBD1. Germline CDR1 is SGHRS and CDR2 is YFSETQ. The CDR3 runs 14 residues. Trimming took 3 bases from V and 6 from J; bases not matched to a gene: 4. The CDR3 region is CASSWGTGRNIQYF. The CDR3 DNA is TGCGCCAGCAGCTGGGGGACAGGGAGAAACATTCAGTACTTC. Filled out from reference TRBV5-1 and TRBJ2-4, the complete variable domain reads KAGVTQTPRYLIKTRGQQVTLSCSPISGHRSVSWYQQTPGQGLQFLFEYFSETQRNKGNFPGRFSGRQFSNSRSEMNVSTLELGDSALYLCASSWGTGRNIQYFGAGTRLSVL.

This chain links TRBV6-2 or TRBV6-3 with TRBJ2-1; TRBD2 matches at 10 bases. TRBJ2-7 explains the end of the DNA better; the J call may be wrong. Germline assignment: CDR1 MNHEY and CDR2 SVGEGT. The CDR3 is 15 amino acids. The CDR3 DNA reads TGTGCCAGCACTCCAGGGGCTAGCGGGAGTAATGAGCAGTACTTC. As protein: CASTPGASGSNEQYF.

The chain carries TRBV7-9 and TRBJ2-5; maybe TRBD1 (5 bases). Matching the DNA end better, TRBJ2-7 makes the J call doubtful. This CDR3 spans 14 amino acids. Germline V gene sequence: CDR1 SEHNR, CDR2 FQNEAQ (reference sequence). The CDR3 sequence: CASSKDLQGYEQYF. The DNA for the CDR3 is TGTGCCAGCAGCAAAGACCTCCAGGGTTACGAGCAGTACTTC.

This clonotype was detected only a few times. The chain recombines TRBV7-2 with TRBJ1-2; 7 nucleotides match TRBD1. The germline V gene has CDR1 SGHTA and CDR2 FQGNSA. Trimming removed 2 bases from V and 7 bases from J; junction bases left unmatched: 10. The CDR3 consists of 15 residues. CDR3 protein: CASSLKGTGALGYTF. The CDR3 DNA sequence: TGTGCCAGCAGCTTAAAAGGCACAGGGGCTCTTGGCTACACCTTC.

This clonotype was seen a handful of times. V and J are TRBV29-1 and TRBJ2-1; possible D gene TRBD1, 7 bases. Germline V gives CDR1 SQVTM, CDR2 ANQGSEA. This CDR3 is 15 amino acids long. Trimming pared 5 bases from V and 0 bases from J, leaving 14 bases between. CDR3 amino acids: CSVSGGWSSYNEQFF. The CDR3 DNA follows: TGCAGCGTTTCAGGGGGGTGGAGCTCCTACAATGAGCAGTTCTTC.

The genes are TRBV12-3 or TRBV12-4 and TRBJ2-1, with D perhaps assigned TRBD1 or TRBD2 (7 bases each). The ends were cut back, 3 bases at V and 8 bases at J, with 26 bases in the middle. CDR3 length equals 18 residues. The CDR3 region is CASSFIPHPKPGGDEQFF. In DNA form, the CDR3 reads TGTGCCAGCAGTTTTATCCCACACCCAAAACCAGGGGGGGATGAGCAGTTCTTC.